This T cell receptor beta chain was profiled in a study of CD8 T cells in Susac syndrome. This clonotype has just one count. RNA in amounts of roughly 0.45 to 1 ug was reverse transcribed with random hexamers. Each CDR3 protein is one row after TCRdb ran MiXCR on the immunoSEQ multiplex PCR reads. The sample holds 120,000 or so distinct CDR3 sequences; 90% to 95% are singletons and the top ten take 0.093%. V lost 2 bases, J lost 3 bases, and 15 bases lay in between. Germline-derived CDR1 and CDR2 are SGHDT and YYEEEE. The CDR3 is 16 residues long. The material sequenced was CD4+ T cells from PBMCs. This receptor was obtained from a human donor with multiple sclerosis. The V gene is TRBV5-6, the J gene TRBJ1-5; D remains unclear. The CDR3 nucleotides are TGTGCCAGCAGCTTTTTTGCAGGCCCACCCAATCAGCCCCAGCATTTT. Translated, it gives CASSFFAGPPNQPQHF.